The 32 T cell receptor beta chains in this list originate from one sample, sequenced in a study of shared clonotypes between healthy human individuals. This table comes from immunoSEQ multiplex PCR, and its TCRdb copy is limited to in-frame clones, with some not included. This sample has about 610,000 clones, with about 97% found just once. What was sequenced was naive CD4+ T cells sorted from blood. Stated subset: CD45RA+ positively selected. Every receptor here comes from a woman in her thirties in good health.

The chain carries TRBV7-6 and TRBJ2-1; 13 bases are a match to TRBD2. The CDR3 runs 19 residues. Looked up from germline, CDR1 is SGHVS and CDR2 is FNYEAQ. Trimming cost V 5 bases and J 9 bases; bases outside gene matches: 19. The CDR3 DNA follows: TGTGCCAGCAGCATCTCGCCCGGGGGACCGGGACTAGCGGGAAGTGAGCAGTTCTTC. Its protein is CASSISPGGPGLAGSEQFF.

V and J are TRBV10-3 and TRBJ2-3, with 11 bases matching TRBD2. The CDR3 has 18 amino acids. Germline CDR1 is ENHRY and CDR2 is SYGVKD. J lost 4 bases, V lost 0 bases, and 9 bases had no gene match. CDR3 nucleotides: TGTGCCATCAGTGAGTCGGGGCCCACTAGCGGGAGTTCAGATACGCAGTATTTT. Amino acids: CAISESGPTSGSSDTQYF.

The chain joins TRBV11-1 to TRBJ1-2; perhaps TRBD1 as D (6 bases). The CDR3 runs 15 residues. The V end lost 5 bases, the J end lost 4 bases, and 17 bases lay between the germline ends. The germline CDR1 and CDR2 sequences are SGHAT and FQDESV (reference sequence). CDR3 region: CASSMNQGRGYGYTF. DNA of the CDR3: TGTGCCAGCAGCATGAACCAGGGGAGGGGCTATGGCTACACCTTC.

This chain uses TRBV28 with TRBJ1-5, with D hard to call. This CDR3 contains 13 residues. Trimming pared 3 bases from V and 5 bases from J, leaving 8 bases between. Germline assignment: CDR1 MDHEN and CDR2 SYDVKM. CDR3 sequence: CASSFSRYQPQHF. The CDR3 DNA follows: TGTGCCAGCAGTTTTAGCCGATATCAGCCCCAGCATTTT.

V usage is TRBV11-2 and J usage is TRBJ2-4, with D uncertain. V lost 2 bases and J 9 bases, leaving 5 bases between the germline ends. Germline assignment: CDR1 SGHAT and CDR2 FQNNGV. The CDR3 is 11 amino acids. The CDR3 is CASSLKAIQYF. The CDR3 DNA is TGTGCCAGCAGCTTAAAAGCCATTCAGTACTTC.

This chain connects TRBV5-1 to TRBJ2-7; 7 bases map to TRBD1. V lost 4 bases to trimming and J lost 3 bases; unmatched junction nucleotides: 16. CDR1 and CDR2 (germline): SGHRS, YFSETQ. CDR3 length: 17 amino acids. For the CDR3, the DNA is TGCGCCAGCAGCAGAGGGACAGTATCTTTGAAAGGCTACGAGCAGTACTTC. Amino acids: CASSRGTVSLKGYEQYF.

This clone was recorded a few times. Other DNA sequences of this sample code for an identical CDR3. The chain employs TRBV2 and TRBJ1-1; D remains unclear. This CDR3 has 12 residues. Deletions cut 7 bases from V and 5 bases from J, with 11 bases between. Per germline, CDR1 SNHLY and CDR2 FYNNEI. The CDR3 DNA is TGTGCCAGCAAGAGGGAAGGGACTGAAGCTTTCTTT. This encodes CASKREGTEAFF.

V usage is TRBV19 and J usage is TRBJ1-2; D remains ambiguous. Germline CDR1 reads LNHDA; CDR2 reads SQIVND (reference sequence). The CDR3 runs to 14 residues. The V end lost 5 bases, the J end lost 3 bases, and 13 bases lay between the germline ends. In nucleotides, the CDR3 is TGTGCCAGTAGTGTCCTCCCAAGAGACTATGGCTACACCTTC. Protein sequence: CASSVLPRDYGYTF.

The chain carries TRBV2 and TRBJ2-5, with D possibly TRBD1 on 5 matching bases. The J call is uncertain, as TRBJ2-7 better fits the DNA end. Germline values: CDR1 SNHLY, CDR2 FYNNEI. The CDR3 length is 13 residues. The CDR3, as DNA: TGTGCCAGCAGCTCAAGGGGTCAATACGAGCAGTACTTC. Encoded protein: CASSSRGQYEQYF.

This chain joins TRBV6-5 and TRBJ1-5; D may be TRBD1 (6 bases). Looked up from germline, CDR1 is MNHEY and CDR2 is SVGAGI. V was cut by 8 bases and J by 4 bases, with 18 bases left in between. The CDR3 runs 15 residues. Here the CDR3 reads CASLPDSGGNQPQHF. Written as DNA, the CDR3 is TGTGCCAGCCTCCCGGACAGCGGCGGTAATCAGCCCCAGCATTTT.

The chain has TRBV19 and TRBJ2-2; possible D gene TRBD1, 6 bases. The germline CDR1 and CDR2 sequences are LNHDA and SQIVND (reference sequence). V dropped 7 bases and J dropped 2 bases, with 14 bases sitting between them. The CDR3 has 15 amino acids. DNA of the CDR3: TGTGCCAGTAAGGGGCAGGGGCTTAACACCGGGGAGCTGTTTTTT. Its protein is CASKGQGLNTGELFF.

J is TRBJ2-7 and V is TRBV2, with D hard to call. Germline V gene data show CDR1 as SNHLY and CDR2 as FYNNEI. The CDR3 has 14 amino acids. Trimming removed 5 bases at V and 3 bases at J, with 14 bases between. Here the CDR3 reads CASSRPSSSYEQYF. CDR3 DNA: TGTGCCAGCAGTCGCCCTAGTAGTAGCTACGAGCAGTACTTC.

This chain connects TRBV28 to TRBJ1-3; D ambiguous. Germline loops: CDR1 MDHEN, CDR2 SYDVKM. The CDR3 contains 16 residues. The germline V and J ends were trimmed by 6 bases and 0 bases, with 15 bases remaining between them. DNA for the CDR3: TGTGCCAGCAGCCAAACGTTGCACTTCTCTGGAAACACCATATATTTT. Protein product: CASSQTLHFSGNTIYF.

The DNA of the CDR3 is TGTGCCAGCAGTGCTTCAGCCCGAGCATATGGCTACACCTTC. It is translated as CASSASARAYGYTF. The chain couples TRBV6-1 to TRBJ1-2; no clear D gene. CDR3 length: 14 amino acids. The germline V and J ends were trimmed by 4 bases and 5 bases, with 14 bases remaining between them. Germline CDR1 reads MNHNS; CDR2 reads SASEGT.

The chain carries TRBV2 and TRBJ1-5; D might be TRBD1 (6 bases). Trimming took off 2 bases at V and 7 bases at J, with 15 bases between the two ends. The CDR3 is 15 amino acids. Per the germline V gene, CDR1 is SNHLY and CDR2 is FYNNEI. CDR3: CASSENQGRGQPQHF. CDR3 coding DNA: TGTGCCAGCAGTGAAAACCAGGGGAGAGGCCAGCCCCAGCATTTT.

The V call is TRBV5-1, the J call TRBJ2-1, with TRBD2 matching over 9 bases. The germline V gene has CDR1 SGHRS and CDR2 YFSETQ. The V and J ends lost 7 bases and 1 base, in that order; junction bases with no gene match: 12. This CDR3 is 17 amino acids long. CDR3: CASQNPRTSDSYNEQFF. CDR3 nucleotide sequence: TGCGCCAGCCAAAACCCCAGGACTAGCGATTCCTACAATGAGCAGTTCTTC.

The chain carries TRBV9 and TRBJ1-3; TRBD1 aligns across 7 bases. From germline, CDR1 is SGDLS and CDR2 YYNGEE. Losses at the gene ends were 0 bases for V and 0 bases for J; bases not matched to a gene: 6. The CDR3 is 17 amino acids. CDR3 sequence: CASSVGGQLRSGNTIYF. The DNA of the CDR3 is TGTGCCAGCAGCGTAGGGGGACAGCTACGCTCTGGAAACACCATATATTTT.

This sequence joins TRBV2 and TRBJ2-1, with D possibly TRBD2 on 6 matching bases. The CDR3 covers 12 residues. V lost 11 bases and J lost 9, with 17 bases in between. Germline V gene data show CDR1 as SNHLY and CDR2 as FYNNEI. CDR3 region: CAGGSQRSEQFF. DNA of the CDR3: TGTGCCGGAGGGTCCCAAAGGAGTGAGCAGTTCTTC.

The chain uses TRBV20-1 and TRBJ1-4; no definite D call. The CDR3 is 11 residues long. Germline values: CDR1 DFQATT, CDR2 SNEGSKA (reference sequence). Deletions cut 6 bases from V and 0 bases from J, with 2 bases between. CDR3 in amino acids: CSATTNEKLFF. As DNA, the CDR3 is TGCAGTGCAACAACTAATGAAAAACTGTTTTTT.

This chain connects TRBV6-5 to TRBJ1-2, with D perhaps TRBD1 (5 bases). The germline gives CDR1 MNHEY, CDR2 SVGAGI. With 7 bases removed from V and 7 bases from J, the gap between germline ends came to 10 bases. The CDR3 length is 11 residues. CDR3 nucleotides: TGTGCCAGCAACTCCGGGGGTGGCTACACCTTC. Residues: CASNSGGGYTF.

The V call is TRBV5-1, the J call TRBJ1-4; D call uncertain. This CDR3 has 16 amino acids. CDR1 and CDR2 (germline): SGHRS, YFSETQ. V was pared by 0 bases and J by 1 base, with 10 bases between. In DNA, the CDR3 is TGCGCCAGCAGCTTGGCGCTTTGGGGAACTAATGAAAAACTGTTTTTT. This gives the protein CASSLALWGTNEKLFF.

CDR3 nucleotides: TGTGCCAGCCCCAGGGCACGTAGTGAAAAACTGTTTTTT. Translation: CASPRARSEKLFF. The chain uses TRBV21-1 and TRBJ1-4; the table's D call of TRBD1 was not tested on the DNA. TRBV21-1 is designated a pseudogene. The CDR3 length is 13 residues.

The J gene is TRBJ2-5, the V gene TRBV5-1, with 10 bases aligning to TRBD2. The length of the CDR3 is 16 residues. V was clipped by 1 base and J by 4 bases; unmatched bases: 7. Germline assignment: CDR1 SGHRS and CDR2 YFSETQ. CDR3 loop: CASSLLAGVVGETQYF. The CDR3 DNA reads TGCGCCAGCAGCTTGCTAGCGGGAGTGGTTGGAGAGACCCAGTACTTC.

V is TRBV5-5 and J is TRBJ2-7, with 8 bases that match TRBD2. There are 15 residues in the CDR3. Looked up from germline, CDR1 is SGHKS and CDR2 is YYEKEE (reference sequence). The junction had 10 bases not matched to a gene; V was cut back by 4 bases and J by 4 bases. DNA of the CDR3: TGTGCCAGCAGCCTAGCGGGTCCCTCGATGTACGAGCAGTACTTC. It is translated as CASSLAGPSMYEQYF.

The CDR3 loop is CASKPGWRNTIYF. CDR3 nucleotides: TGTGCCAGCAAACCGGGTTGGCGAAACACCATATATTTT. The chain joins TRBV2 to TRBJ1-3; D uncertain. V was shortened by 7 bases and J by 5 bases, with 12 bases between the two germline ends. Germline loops: CDR1 SNHLY, CDR2 FYNNEI. The CDR3 has 13 residues.

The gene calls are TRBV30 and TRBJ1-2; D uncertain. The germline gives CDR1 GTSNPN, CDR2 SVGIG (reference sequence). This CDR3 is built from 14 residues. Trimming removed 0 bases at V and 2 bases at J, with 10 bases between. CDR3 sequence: CAWSVGQHNYGYTF. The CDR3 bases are TGTGCCTGGAGTGTAGGGCAGCACAACTATGGCTACACCTTC.

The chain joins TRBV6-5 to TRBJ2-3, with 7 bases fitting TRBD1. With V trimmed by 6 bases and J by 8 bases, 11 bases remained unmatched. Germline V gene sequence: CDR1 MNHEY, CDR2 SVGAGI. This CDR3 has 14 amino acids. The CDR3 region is CASSLRQGRFTQYF. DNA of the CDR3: TGTGCCAGCAGCTTAAGACAGGGCCGGTTTACGCAGTATTTT.

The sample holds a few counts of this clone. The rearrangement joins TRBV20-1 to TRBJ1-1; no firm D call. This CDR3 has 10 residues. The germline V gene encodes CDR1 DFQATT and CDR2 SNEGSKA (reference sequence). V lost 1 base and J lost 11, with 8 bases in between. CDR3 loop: CSARGLGAFF. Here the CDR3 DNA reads TGCAGTGCTAGAGGGTTAGGGGCTTTCTTT.

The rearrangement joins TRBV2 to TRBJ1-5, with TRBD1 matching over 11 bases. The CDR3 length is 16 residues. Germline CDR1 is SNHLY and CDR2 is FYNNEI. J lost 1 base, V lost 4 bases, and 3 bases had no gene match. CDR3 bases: TGTGCCAGCAGTGGGGACAGGGGGTCCAGCAATCAGCCCCAGCATTTT. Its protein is CASSGDRGSSNQPQHF.

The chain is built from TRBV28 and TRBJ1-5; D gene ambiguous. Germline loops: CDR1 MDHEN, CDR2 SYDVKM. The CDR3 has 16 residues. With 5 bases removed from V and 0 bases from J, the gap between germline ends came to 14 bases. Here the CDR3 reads CASSSTQDYSNQPQHF. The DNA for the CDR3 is TGTGCCAGCAGTAGCACCCAGGATTATAGCAATCAGCCCCAGCATTTT.

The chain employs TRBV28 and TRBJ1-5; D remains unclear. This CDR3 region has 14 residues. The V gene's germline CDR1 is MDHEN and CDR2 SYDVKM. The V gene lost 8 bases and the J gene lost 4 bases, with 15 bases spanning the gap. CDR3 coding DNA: TGTGCCAGCCTTGGAGGGAGAAGGAATCAGCCCCAGCATTTT. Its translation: CASLGGRRNQPQHF.

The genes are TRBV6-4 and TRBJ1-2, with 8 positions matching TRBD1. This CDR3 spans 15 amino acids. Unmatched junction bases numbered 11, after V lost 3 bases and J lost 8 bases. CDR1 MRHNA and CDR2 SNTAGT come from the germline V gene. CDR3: CASSEYLGQGYGYTF. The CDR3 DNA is TGTGCCAGCAGTGAGTACCTTGGACAGGGTTACGGCTACACCTTC.